The next 32 T cell receptor beta chains were all read from a single sample in a study of response to subunit inactivated influenza vaccine. TCRdb passed the RT-PCR reads through MiXCR, listing each CDR3 protein once. The data hold approximately 310,000 distinct CDR3 sequences, with just over 20% observed a single time. Sequencing was performed on PBMCs from blood, taken about 19 months after vaccination. The receptors originated from a man aged 50-75 years who received an inactivated influenza vaccine.

The V and J genes are TRBV5-1 and TRBJ1-2, with a weak D call TRBD1 (5 bases). V gave up 5 bases and J gave up 8 bases, with 16 bases separating them. The CDR3 has 13 residues. From germline, CDR1 is SGHRS and CDR2 YFSETQ. In DNA form, the CDR3 reads TGCGCCAGCAGGCCGACAGCCGACCGGGGCTACACCTTC. Translated, it gives CASRPTADRGYTF.

This clonotype appeared a few times. In nucleotides, the CDR3 is TGCAGCGGGGGAGGGGTGAACACTGAAGCTTTCTTT. This gives the protein CSGGGVNTEAFF. The chain has TRBV29-1 and TRBJ1-1, with TRBD1 as a possible D gene (5 bases). The CDR3 sequence is 12 residues long. CDR1 is SQVTM and CDR2 is ANQGSEA in the germline V gene. The V and J ends lost 7 bases and 0 bases respectively, with 9 bases between them.

The chain joins TRBV6-1 to TRBJ2-1; 13 positions agree with TRBD2. This CDR3 is 16 amino acids long. Germline V gene sequence: CDR1 MNHNS, CDR2 SASEGT. The V segment lost 6 bases and the J segment 5 bases; nucleotides outside the gene matches: 7. The chain's CDR3 is CASSPPGLAGNNEQFF. CDR3 in DNA: TGTGCCAGCAGCCCCCCGGGACTAGCGGGAAACAATGAGCAGTTCTTC.

There are a few counts of this clonotype. The V call is TRBV12-3 or TRBV12-4, the J call TRBJ1-2; D not resolved. This CDR3 comprises 13 residues. V lost 3 bases and J lost 4, with 9 bases in between. The CDR3 loop reads CASSFSDVYGYTF. In DNA, the CDR3 is TGTGCCAGCAGTTTTTCTGACGTCTATGGCTACACCTTC.

V usage is TRBV28 and J usage is TRBJ2-7; maybe TRBD2 (5 bases). V lost 6 bases and J lost 7, with 13 bases in between. Germline CDR1 is MDHEN and CDR2 is SYDVKM. The CDR3 loop spans 12 amino acids. The CDR3 here is CASSEGLGEQYF. The CDR3, as DNA: TGTGCCAGCAGCGAGGGTCTGGGGGAGCAGTACTTC.

This clonotype occurred many times. CDR3 coding DNA: TGTGCCAGCACTCCGGACGTTATATTCGGTGGCTACACCTTC. This codes for CASTPDVIFGGYTF. The V call is TRBV12-3 or TRBV12-4, the J call TRBJ1-2; D not certain. Trimming removed 7 bases at V and 7 bases at J, with 19 bases between. This CDR3 has 14 amino acids.

V usage is TRBV28 and J usage is TRBJ2-1; 9 nucleotides align to TRBD1. There are 16 residues in the CDR3. Trimming took 2 bases from V and 5 from J; bases not matched to a gene: 7. Germline CDR1 and CDR2: MDHEN and SYDVKM. The CDR3 is CASSLIPGTGNNEQFF. The CDR3 nucleotides are TGTGCCAGCAGTTTAATCCCCGGGACAGGGAACAATGAGCAGTTCTTC.

This clonotype has at least ten counts. This chain uses TRBV12-3 or TRBV12-4 with TRBJ1-1; D may be TRBD1 (6 bases). This CDR3 is built from 12 residues. V was shortened by 4 bases and J by 7 bases, with 10 bases between the two germline ends. This CDR3 is CASSSHRVEAFF. The CDR3, as DNA: TGTGCCAGCAGTTCTCACAGGGTTGAAGCTTTCTTT.

This chain connects TRBV6-2 or TRBV6-3 to TRBJ1-5; D perhaps matches TRBD1 (6 bases). V gave up 6 bases and J gave up 6 bases, with 18 bases separating them. The CDR3 is made up of 15 amino acids. In germline, CDR1 is MNHEY, CDR2 SVGEGT. The CDR3 sequence: CASRSAGGGGQPQHF. CDR3 nucleotide sequence: TGTGCCAGCAGATCCGCGGGAGGAGGGGGTCAGCCCCAGCATTTT.

This clonotype was observed a few times. V usage is TRBV6-1 and J usage is TRBJ1-2; 7 bases fit TRBD1. There are 14 residues in the CDR3. V lost 6 bases to trimming and J lost 1 base; unmatched junction nucleotides: 5. CDR1 and CDR2 from the germline V gene are MNHNS and SASEGT. CDR3 DNA sequence: TGTGCCAGCAGCCGACAGGGTAATAACTATGGCTACACCTTC. As protein: CASSRQGNNYGYTF.

CDR3 DNA: TGTGCCAGCAAAGAACCCGGGATGAACACTGAAGCTTTCTTT. This codes for CASKEPGMNTEAFF. This rearrangement joins TRBV6-1 to TRBJ1-1; D call uncertain. The ends were cut back, 7 bases at V and 0 bases at J, with 12 bases in the middle. Germline values: CDR1 MNHNS, CDR2 SASEGT. CDR3 length: 14 residues.

The chain links TRBV28 to TRBJ2-5; D is ambiguous. The CDR3 has 14 amino acids. The ends were cut back, 5 bases at V and 7 bases at J, with 17 bases in the middle. Germline CDR1 reads MDHEN; CDR2 reads SYDVKM. CDR3 protein: CASSLPARRVTQYF. In DNA form, the CDR3 reads TGTGCCAGCAGTCTTCCGGCCCGGCGAGTGACCCAGTACTTC.

In this sample, this clonotype turned up many times. The chain recombines TRBV20-1 with TRBJ1-6, with 8 bases matching TRBD1. The CDR3 contains 13 residues. V shed 7 bases, J shed 9 bases, and the junction held 8 bases outside the gene matches. CDR1 DFQATT and CDR2 SNEGSKA come from the germline V gene (reference sequence). In DNA form, the CDR3 reads TGCAGTGATAGCGCAGGGGGCTGTTCACCCCTCCACTTT. It encodes CSDSAGGCSPLHF.

In its sample, this clonotype was seen a few times. The chain couples TRBV12-3 or TRBV12-4 to TRBJ2-3; 7 nucleotides match TRBD2. V trimming: 7 bases; J trimming: 4 bases; junction bases outside the gene matches: 8. This CDR3 contains 14 residues. CDR3 sequence: CASTPSTSPDTQYF. DNA of the CDR3: TGTGCCAGCACCCCCTCGACTAGCCCAGATACGCAGTATTTT.

This clonotype was observed a few times. This chain joins TRBV23-1 and TRBJ2-5; a weak D match, TRBD2 (5 bases). TRBV23-1 has ORF status, its function being uncertain. The CDR3 spans 14 residues. V dropped 2 bases and J dropped 5 bases, with 12 bases sitting between them. CDR3: CASSQKTGLETQYF. The CDR3 DNA follows: TGCGCCAGCAGTCAAAAAACGGGGTTGGAGACCCAGTACTTC.

The chain is built from TRBV7-9 and TRBJ2-2; D gene unclear. Trimming shortened V by 1 base and J by 8 bases, and 14 bases separated the two germline ends. The CDR3 covers 15 residues. Germline V lookup: CDR1 SEHNR, CDR2 FQNEAQ (reference sequence). Here the CDR3 reads CASSLDLGRTGELFF. For the CDR3, the DNA is TGTGCCAGCAGCTTAGACTTGGGAAGAACGGGGGAGCTGTTTTTT.

This chain connects TRBV20-1 to TRBJ2-2, with TRBD2 matching 9 bases. The V and J ends lost 3 bases and 2 bases, in that order; junction bases with no gene match: 7. This CDR3 is 16 amino acids long. CDR1 DFQATT and CDR2 SNEGSKA come from the germline V gene (reference sequence). The CDR3 nucleotides are TGCAGTGCTAGGCGGGCGGGGGGGCCTAACACCGGGGAGCTGTTTTTT. It is translated as CSARRAGGPNTGELFF.

As to this clonotype: The conserved closing phenylalanine or tryptophan is absent in this CDR3, likely reflecting a read error. V gene TRBV13 combines with J gene TRBJ2-2, with TRBD2 identical over 7 bases. Germline V gene sequence: CDR1 PRHDT, CDR2 FYEKMQ (reference sequence). V was clipped by 5 bases and J by 0 bases; unmatched bases: 9. The length of the CDR3 is 17 residues. Here the CDR3 DNA reads TGTGCCAGCAGCCCGGGACTACCCGGGTCGAACACCGGGGAGCTGTTTTGT. Protein: CASSPGLPGSNTGELFC.

The chain employs TRBV20-1 and TRBJ1-2; TRBD1 matches at 11 bases. From germline, CDR1 is DFQATT and CDR2 SNEGSKA (reference sequence). The CDR3 runs 19 residues. V shed 4 bases and J 0 bases; nucleotides not matched to a gene: 16. The DNA for the CDR3 is TGCAGTGCTATAACACAACCGGGGGGACAGGGGGACTCTAACTATGGCTACACCTTC. Its protein product is CSAITQPGGQGDSNYGYTF.

This clonotype turned up a few times. The genes are TRBV14 and TRBJ1-4; the D gene is possibly TRBD1 (5 bases). The CDR3 is 16 residues long. The germline V gene encodes CDR1 SGHDN and CDR2 FVKESK. Trimming cost V 2 bases and J 4 bases, with 14 bases left between them. CDR3 region: CASSQLPGRNNEKLFF. The CDR3 DNA reads as TGTGCCAGCAGCCAACTTCCGGGACGGAATAATGAAAAACTGTTTTTT.

This clonotype was counted many times. V is TRBV7-9 and J is TRBJ1-3; D remains unclear. Trimming took off 1 base at V and 4 bases at J, with 14 bases between the two ends. The CDR3 loop spans 16 amino acids. The V gene's germline CDR1 is SEHNR and CDR2 FQNEAQ (reference sequence). The CDR3 DNA reads TGTGCCAGCAGCTTAGAGCCAGGAATAAAAGGAAACACCATATATTTT. It specifies CASSLEPGIKGNTIYF.

This chain joins TRBV3-1 and TRBJ2-5; TRBD1 aligns across 8 bases. The germline gives CDR1 LGHDT, CDR2 YNNKEL (reference sequence). V gave up 5 bases and J gave up 7 bases; unmatched junction bases: 15. This CDR3 comprises 16 residues. As DNA, the CDR3 is TGTGCCAGCAGCGAAGGAGCTGACAGGGGTCTTGGGACCCAGTACTTC. Protein product: CASSEGADRGLGTQYF.

This clonotype was detected only a few times. CDR3 DNA sequence: TGTGCCAGCAGAGACAACAGGGGGGGAGAGACCCAGTACTTC. Residues: CASRDNRGGETQYF. The V call is TRBV7-2, the J call TRBJ2-5, with D perhaps TRBD1 (8 bases). The germline V gene encodes CDR1 SGHTA and CDR2 FQGNSA. The V and J ends lost 6 bases and 4 bases respectively, with 15 bases between them. The CDR3 is 14 amino acids.

The sample holds a few counts of this clonotype. The CDR3 reads CASSLGHATIYF. CDR3 bases: TGTGCCAGCAGCTTAGGCCACGCCACCATATATTTT. The chain joins TRBV5-5 to TRBJ1-3; no reliable D call. Trimming cost V 2 bases and J 9 bases, with 9 bases left between them. The CDR3 spans 12 residues. Germline loops: CDR1 SGHKS, CDR2 YYEKEE (reference sequence).

This clonotype was seen many times. The chain employs TRBV20-1 and TRBJ1-1; D unresolved. In germline, CDR1 is DFQATT, CDR2 SNEGSKA (reference sequence). The CDR3 has 14 amino acids. V dropped 0 bases and J dropped 4 bases, with 12 bases sitting between them. The CDR3 bases are TGCAGTGCTAGAGATATTGCTATCTTCACTGAAGCTTTCTTT. It encodes CSARDIAIFTEAFF.

This clonotype came up a few times. V usage is TRBV12-3 or TRBV12-4 and J usage is TRBJ2-5; D is perhaps TRBD1 (6 bases). This CDR3 region has 14 residues. The germline V and J ends were trimmed by 6 bases and 5 bases, with 16 bases remaining between them. The CDR3 region is CASRRTQGGETQYF. The CDR3 bases are TGTGCCAGCAGACGAACTCAAGGGGGTGAGACCCAGTACTTC.

The V call is TRBV11-2, the J call TRBJ2-5; 8 bases line up with TRBD1. Per germline, CDR1 SGHAT and CDR2 FQNNGV. With 5 bases clipped from V and 4 bases from J, the junction kept 15 bases outside the gene matches. CDR3 length: 17 residues. Here the CDR3 DNA reads TGTGCCAGCAGCCGACGAATTGGACAGGGCGGTGGAGAGACCCAGTACTTC. Protein product: CASSRRIGQGGGETQYF. The full variable domain, with the rest looked up from reference TRBV11-2 and TRBJ2-5, is EAGVAQSPRYKIIEKRQSVAFWCNPISGHATLYWYQQILGQGPKLLIQFQNNGVVDDSQLPKDRFSAERLKGVDSTLKIQPAKLEDSAVYLCASSRRIGQGGGETQYFGPGTRLLVL.

A few counts support this clonotype. In DNA, the CDR3 is TGTGCCAGCAGTTACTCTCAGAGGTCACCCCTCCACTTT. Translating gives CASSYSQRSPLHF. The chain combines TRBV6-5 with TRBJ1-6; D uncertain. This CDR3 is built from 13 residues. In germline, CDR1 is MNHEY, CDR2 SVGAGI. V was clipped by 0 bases and J by 10 bases, with 7 bases between them.

At least ten counts were recorded for this clonotype. This chain uses TRBV4-3 with TRBJ1-6; no reliable D call. This CDR3 region has 13 residues. Germline CDR1 is LGHNA and CDR2 is YSLEER. Deletions cut 0 bases from V and 9 bases from J, with 6 bases between. The DNA of the CDR3 is TGCGCCAGCAGCCAAGACCGGGGTTCACCCCTCCACTTT. Amino acid sequence: CASSQDRGSPLHF.

This clonotype appeared once. V is TRBV7-9 and J is TRBJ1-5, with D possibly TRBD1 on 6 matching bases. This CDR3 comprises 16 residues. Per the germline V gene, CDR1 is SEHNR and CDR2 is FQNEAQ (reference sequence). The ends were cut back, 4 bases at V and 0 bases at J, with 13 bases in the middle. The chain's CDR3 is CASSSRRGVSNQPQHF. DNA for the CDR3: TGTGCCAGCAGCTCCCGGAGGGGGGTTAGCAATCAGCCCCAGCATTTT.

This clonotype was picked up many times. The chain uses TRBV12-3 or TRBV12-4 and TRBJ1-5, with unresolved D. The V end was cut by 2 bases, the J end by 4 bases, with 12 bases between. This CDR3 is 15 amino acids long. The CDR3 loop reads CASSLNRAMNQPQHF. The CDR3 DNA is TGTGCCAGCAGTTTAAATCGAGCAATGAATCAGCCCCAGCATTTT.

This clonotype came up a few times. The chain uses TRBV25-1 and TRBJ2-5; D call uncertain. Deletions cut 0 bases from V and 2 bases from J, with 13 bases between. Germline CDR1 MGHDK, CDR2 SYGVNS. The CDR3 covers 16 residues. Here the CDR3 reads CASSEYLGWGQETQYF. CDR3 nucleotide sequence: TGTGCCAGCAGTGAATATCTGGGATGGGGACAAGAGACCCAGTACTTC.